The 10 T cell receptor beta chains listed next were all sequenced from one sample in a study of cytomegalovirus exposure and HLA in healthy donors. This PCR relied on a set of 60 Vbeta primers and 13 Jbeta primers. TCRdb keeps only in-frame clones here, not all; method: immunoSEQ multiplex PCR. The data contain about 160,000 clones, around 80% of them singletons. Sample: PBMCs. The receptors here all came from a man aged 35-49 years in good health and CMV-seronegative.

The CDR3 reads CASSLSRREPRHEQYF. Written as DNA, the CDR3 is TGTGCCAGCAGCTTGAGTCGACGGGAGCCCCGGCACGAGCAGTACTTC. The chain joins TRBV7-9 to TRBJ2-7; maybe TRBD2 (6 bases). V was pared by 3 bases and J by 5 bases, with 20 bases between. Germline CDR1 reads SEHNR; CDR2 reads FQNEAQ (reference sequence). There are 16 residues in the CDR3.

The chain recombines TRBV28 with TRBJ2-1; 10 nucleotides align to TRBD2. CDR3 length: 13 residues. Trimming at V came to 4 bases and at J to 15 bases, leaving 9 bases not matched to a gene. Looked up from germline, CDR1 is MDHEN and CDR2 is SYDVKM. The CDR3 DNA is TGTGCCAGCAGTTCCCTACTAGCGGGACGACGGTTCTTC. This translates into CASSSLLAGRRFF.

This clone was counted a single time. Other DNA sequences in the same sample also yield this CDR3. As DNA, the CDR3 is TGCGCCAGCAGCTTGGGTCAGGGTCGCACTGAAGCTTTCTTT. This sequence encodes CASSLGQGRTEAFF. The chain employs TRBV5-1 and TRBJ1-1; TRBD1 might be the D (5 bases). V was trimmed by 0 bases and J by 4 bases, leaving 10 bases between them. Germline V gene lookup returns CDR1 SGHRS and CDR2 YFSETQ. The CDR3 is made up of 14 amino acids.

J is TRBJ2-1 and V is TRBV11-3; TRBD1 is a possible D gene (5 bases). The CDR3 has 17 amino acids. The germline CDR1 and CDR2 sequences are SGHNT and YENEEA. Trimming stripped 1 base from V and 3 bases from J, with 16 bases between. The CDR3: CASSLGALPGIYNEQFF. The CDR3 nucleotides read TGTGCCAGCAGCTTAGGGGCCCTTCCAGGGATCTACAATGAGCAGTTCTTC.

This rearrangement joins TRBV19 to TRBJ2-2, with D unresolved. CDR1 and CDR2 (germline): LNHDA, SQIVND (reference sequence). CDR3 length: 11 amino acids. The germline V and J ends were trimmed by 9 bases and 6 bases, with 8 bases remaining between them. DNA of the CDR3: TGTGCCAGCGGCGCGGCCGGGGAGCTGTTTTTT. This codes for CASGAAGELFF.

The chain joins TRBV18 to TRBJ2-3; a possible D gene is TRBD2 (6 bases). V was pared by 6 bases and J by 2 bases, with 12 bases between. From germline, CDR1 is KGHSH and CDR2 LQKENI. This CDR3 has 14 amino acids. Here the CDR3 DNA reads TGTGCCAGCTCGGAGGGCCTGACCACAGATACGCAGTATTTT. Translation gives CASSEGLTTDTQYF.

The rearrangement links TRBV27 to TRBJ2-2; 7 positions agree with TRBD2. Trimming took 3 bases from V and 5 from J; bases not matched to a gene: 15. Germline loops: CDR1 MNHEY, CDR2 SMNVEV (reference sequence). The length of the CDR3 is 18 residues. As DNA, the CDR3 is TGTGCCAGCAGTTTGGAGTTTACAGGCGGGGGTAGGACCGGGGAGCTGTTTTTT. Amino acids: CASSLEFTGGGRTGELFF.

In this sample, this clone turned up a few times. The CDR3 DNA is TGTGCCAGCAGAGGGACAGGGGTCACAGATACGCAGTATTTT. Amino acid sequence: CASRGTGVTDTQYF. The chain combines TRBV5-5 with TRBJ2-3; 10 nucleotides line up with TRBD1. The trim removed 5 bases at V and 2 bases at J, leaving 2 bases unmatched. Germline-derived CDR1 and CDR2 are SGHKS and YYEKEE (reference sequence). The CDR3 extends over 14 amino acids. The whole variable domain, filled in from reference TRBV5-5 and TRBJ2-3, reads DAGVTQSPTHLIKTRGQQVTLRCSPISGHKSVSWYQQVLGQGPQFIFQYYEKEERGRGNFPDRFSARQFPNYSSELNVNALLLGDSALYLCASRGTGVTDTQYFGPGTRLTVL.

This clone was counted between two and nine times. The V and J genes are TRBV2 and TRBJ2-7; D is unresolved. Germline CDR1 reads SNHLY; CDR2 reads FYNNEI. Trimming left V 3 bases short and J 2 bases short, with 11 bases between. This CDR3 is built from 14 residues. CDR3 in DNA: TGTGCCAGCAGTGATCGGGTGATCCCCTACGAGCAGTACTTC. It translates to CASSDRVIPYEQYF.

To note about this clone: One end of the junction does not line up with germline, which may come from a read error. The chain employs TRBV28 and TRBJ2-7, with D possibly TRBD2 on 7 matching bases. Germline CDR1 and CDR2: MDHEN and SYDVKM. The CDR3 length is 11 residues. CDR3 nucleotides: TGTGCCAGCAGTCATACTGCGGGGGCTAGCTTC. Translating it yields CASSHTAGASF.